These 28 T cell receptor beta chains came from one sample sequenced in a study of beta chain features in type 1 diabetes. General study findings and limits: Shortening of TCRB CDR3s, moderate but significant, appeared in all four CD4+ subsets of Type 1 diabetes patients.

No antigen has been identified for these receptors. The study reverse transcribed the entire isolated RNA, so it sequenced expressed TCRB transcripts. This table comes from immunoSEQ multiplex PCR, and its TCRdb copy is limited to in-frame clones, with some not included. The data contain nearly 700,000 clones, about an eighth of them singletons. Sequenced sample: naive CD4+ T cells from blood. Every receptor here comes from a man aged 18-30 years with type 1 diabetes.

This clone was picked up one time. This chain links TRBV4-2 with TRBJ1-2, with D perhaps TRBD1 (5 bases). The V and J ends lost 10 bases and 8 bases respectively, with 20 bases between them. The germline V gene has CDR1 LGHNA and CDR2 YNFKEQ. This CDR3 has 13 amino acids. CDR3 coding DNA: TGTGCCACCCGGTTTGGAGGGGCGCAAGGCTACACCTTC. It is translated as CATRFGGAQGYTF.

Only a few counts were recorded for this clone. The rearrangement uses TRBV7-9 and TRBJ2-3; no clear D gene. The CDR3 has 13 amino acids. V lost 6 bases and J lost 0, with 7 bases in between. The V gene's germline CDR1 is SEHNR and CDR2 FQNEAQ (reference sequence). CDR3 sequence (DNA): TGTGCCAGCAGAAGAGTTAGCACAGATACGCAGTATTTT. The encoded protein is CASRRVSTDTQYF.

This clone has more than one count but fewer than ten. The DNA for the CDR3 is TGTGCCAGCAGCGTCGAACTAGCGTTCAACGAGCAGTACTTC. Its protein product is CASSVELAFNEQYF. The V gene is TRBV9, the J gene TRBJ2-7; 7 positions match TRBD2. The germline gives CDR1 SGDLS, CDR2 YYNGEE. The CDR3 contains 14 residues. Trimming removed 2 bases from V and 5 bases from J; junction bases left unmatched: 7.

This clone came up a few times. V is TRBV6-5 and J is TRBJ1-2; TRBD1 is a possible D gene (5 bases). V was shortened by 8 bases and J by 4 bases, with 20 bases between the two germline ends. The CDR3 sequence is 15 residues long. Germline V CDR1 and CDR2: MNHEY, SVGAGI. In DNA, the CDR3 is TGTGCCAGCCAGGGACCCGGGAACACAGTCTATGGCTACACCTTC. Translated, it gives CASQGPGNTVYGYTF.

V usage is TRBV30 and J usage is TRBJ1-2, with D perhaps matching TRBD1 (5 bases). Germline V gene lookup returns CDR1 GTSNPN and CDR2 SVGIG (reference sequence). The CDR3 is 14 residues long. V lost 0 bases and J lost 8, with 16 bases in between. The CDR3 sequence is CAWSVGNIPGGYTF. CDR3 DNA sequence: TGTGCCTGGAGTGTGGGGAACATACCAGGGGGCTACACCTTC.

The chain couples TRBV23-1 to TRBJ1-4; 10 nucleotides line up with TRBD1. TRBV23-1 is an ORF, and what it does is uncertain. The CDR3 length is 16 residues. Germline trimming cut 0 bases from V and 4 bases from J; bases unmatched to any gene: 2. CDR3: CASSQSWDRGNEKLFF. Here the CDR3 DNA reads TGCGCCAGCAGTCAATCGTGGGACAGGGGTAATGAAAAACTGTTTTTT.

J is TRBJ2-1 and V is TRBV11-1; 8 positions agree with TRBD1. Trimming cost V 4 bases and J 5 bases; bases outside gene matches: 10. Germline V gene data show CDR1 as SGHAT and CDR2 as FQDESV (reference sequence). The length of the CDR3 is 16 residues. This chain's CDR3 is CASSSHPGQVDNEQFF. CDR3 bases: TGTGCCAGCAGCTCCCATCCGGGACAGGTTGACAATGAGCAGTTCTTC.

The rearrangement links TRBV5-4 to TRBJ2-5, with TRBD2 as a possible D gene (6 bases). CDR1 is SGHNT, CDR2 YYREEE, per germline (reference sequence). With 10 bases removed from V and 3 bases from J, the gap between germline ends came to 25 bases. The CDR3 loop spans 16 amino acids. The CDR3 DNA reads as TGTGCCTTTTACGCCCGGCGGGGACCGCGGGAAGAGACCCAGTACTTC. Its protein is CAFYARRGPREETQYF.

DNA for the CDR3: TGTGCCAGCAGCTTTGGACAGACCAAGGGATACAATGAGCAGTTCTTC. It yields the protein CASSFGQTKGYNEQFF. This sequence joins TRBV11-2 and TRBJ2-1, with TRBD1 as a possible D gene (6 bases). The germline CDR1 and CDR2 sequences are SGHAT and FQNNGV. This CDR3 contains 16 residues. The V and J ends lost 3 bases and 4 bases respectively, with 16 bases between them.

This clone was recorded a few times. The gene calls are TRBV4-1 and TRBJ1-2; TRBD1 might be the D (5 bases). The CDR3 length is 15 residues. V was pared by 1 base and J by 6 bases, with 15 bases between. Germline CDR1 reads MGHRA; CDR2 reads YSYEKL. The CDR3 here is CASSQAEGYTDGYTF. The DNA of the CDR3 is TGCGCCAGCAGCCAAGCGGAGGGGTATACGGATGGCTACACCTTC.

This clone was counted between two and nine times. This rearrangement joins TRBV2 to TRBJ2-7; possibly TRBD1 for D (6 bases). Per germline, CDR1 SNHLY and CDR2 FYNNEI. The V gene lost 11 bases and the J gene lost 1 base, with 15 bases spanning the gap. There are 13 residues in the CDR3. CDR3 in amino acids: CAEGHGASYEQYF. DNA of the CDR3: TGTGCCGAGGGACACGGGGCGTCCTACGAGCAGTACTTC.

This clone was picked up a small number of times. The chain couples TRBV5-4 to TRBJ2-3; 10 bases map to TRBD2. After removal of 3 bases from V and 0 bases from J, the junction contained 1 base not matched to a gene. CDR3 size: 15 residues. Germline V gives CDR1 SGHNT, CDR2 YYREEE (reference sequence). The CDR3 sequence: CASSSSGGSTDTQYF. CDR3 nucleotide sequence: TGTGCCAGCAGCTCTAGCGGGGGTAGCACAGATACGCAGTATTTT.

This clone was recorded a few times. J is TRBJ2-2 and V is TRBV6-1; no firm D call. The CDR3 is made up of 13 amino acids. The ends were cut back, 7 bases at V and 0 bases at J, with 6 bases in the middle. The V gene's germline CDR1 is MNHNS and CDR2 SASEGT. CDR3: CASTRTNTGELFF. In DNA, the CDR3 is TGTGCCAGCACCAGAACGAACACCGGGGAGCTGTTTTTT.

This clone was counted a few times. The V gene is TRBV5-6, the J gene TRBJ1-2; D is possibly TRBD1 (6 bases). The V gene lost 4 bases and the J gene lost 8 bases, with 18 bases spanning the gap. CDR1 and CDR2 (germline): SGHDT, YYEEEE. The length of the CDR3 is 14 residues. CDR3 nucleotides: TGTGCCAGCAGCGGGGCCAGGGGTCTCCAAGGCTACACCTTC. This encodes CASSGARGLQGYTF.

In its sample, this clone was seen a few times. This sequence joins TRBV28 and TRBJ2-1, with a tentative D call TRBD2 (5 bases). The V gene's germline CDR1 is MDHEN and CDR2 SYDVKM. This CDR3 has 17 amino acids. Trimming left V 1 base short and J 3 bases short, with 16 bases between. CDR3 amino acids: CASSLSSGLILYNEQFF. The CDR3 region has the DNA TGTGCCAGCAGTTTATCCTCCGGACTCATACTCTACAATGAGCAGTTCTTC.

This clone was seen more than once but under ten times. The chain uses TRBV11-2 and TRBJ2-5, with 12 bases aligning to TRBD2. The length of the CDR3 is 16 residues. The trim removed 3 bases at V and 3 bases at J, leaving 5 bases unmatched. Germline V lookup: CDR1 SGHAT, CDR2 FQNNGV. The DNA for the CDR3 is TGTGCCAGCAGCTTCCCTAGCGGGGGGGTAGAAGAGACCCAGTACTTC. This translates into CASSFPSGGVEETQYF.

V gene TRBV9 combines with J gene TRBJ1-2; TRBD1 matches 7 bases. The V and J ends lost 3 bases and 3 bases, in that order; junction bases with no gene match: 14. This CDR3 is 17 amino acids long. CDR1 SGDLS and CDR2 YYNGEE come from the germline V gene. In DNA, the CDR3 is TGTGCCAGCAGCGCTACCCTACAGGGGCGATTTGACTATGGCTACACCTTC. Its protein is CASSATLQGRFDYGYTF.

The table lists this clone with a few counts. The chain employs TRBV18 and TRBJ1-1; a weak D match, TRBD1 (6 bases). The CDR3 loop spans 14 amino acids. Germline-derived CDR1 and CDR2 are KGHSH and LQKENI. V lost 6 bases and J lost 9, with 20 bases in between. The CDR3 DNA follows: TGTGCCAGCTCCCCAGGGGCCAGCCACGATAAAGCTTTCTTT. Translated, it gives CASSPGASHDKAFF.

The V call is TRBV6-1, the J call TRBJ2-7; D gene uncertain. With 10 bases removed from V and 2 bases from J, the gap between germline ends came to 9 bases. In germline, CDR1 is MNHNS, CDR2 SASEGT. This CDR3 is built from 11 residues. DNA of the CDR3: TGTGCCATATCCTGGGCCTACGAGCAGTACTTC. Its protein product is CAISWAYEQYF.

This clone was seen a few times. The rearrangement uses TRBV4-1 and TRBJ1-1; possibly TRBD1 for D (6 bases). The ends were cut back, 1 base at V and 11 bases at J, with 11 bases in the middle. Germline V gene sequence: CDR1 MGHRA, CDR2 YSYEKL. The CDR3 is 12 amino acids. CDR3 nucleotide sequence: TGCGCCAGCAGCCAAGGAAACAGGGATGCTTTCTTT. Translating it yields CASSQGNRDAFF.

The chain employs TRBV29-1 and TRBJ2-4; a weak D match, TRBD2 (6 bases). V was shortened by 6 bases and J by 4 bases, with 16 bases between the two germline ends. Germline CDR1 reads SQVTM; CDR2 reads ANQGSEA. This CDR3 spans 14 amino acids. The CDR3 spells CSVARGSPKNIQYF. The CDR3 DNA reads as TGCAGCGTGGCTCGGGGGTCCCCGAAAAACATTCAGTACTTC.

V and J are TRBV6-5 and TRBJ2-3; D may be TRBD2 (6 bases). This CDR3 contains 14 residues. Germline values: CDR1 MNHEY, CDR2 SVGAGI. The V gene lost 11 bases and the J gene lost 5 bases, with 20 bases spanning the gap. CDR3 DNA: TGTGCCTCATCTCCCCGGGACTCCAAAGATACGCAGTATTTT. This encodes CASSPRDSKDTQYF.

The chain employs TRBV11-3 and TRBJ2-5; D ambiguous. The DNA end is a closer match to TRBJ2-7, so the J assignment may be wrong. Germline loops: CDR1 SGHNT, CDR2 YENEEA. The CDR3 spans 11 residues. For the CDR3, the DNA is TGTGCCAGCAGCTTTTACTACGAGCAGTACTTC. It yields the protein CASSFYYEQYF.

The chain employs TRBV10-3 and TRBJ2-5; 10 positions match TRBD2. The CDR3 loop spans 14 amino acids. Germline CDR1 ENHRY, CDR2 SYGVKD. V lost 6 bases and J lost 5; bases outside the gene matches: 6. CDR3 nucleotide sequence: TGTGCCATCAGGAGCGGGGGGGCGAGTGAGACCCAGTACTTC. Encoded protein: CAIRSGGASETQYF.

This chain connects TRBV6-6 to TRBJ2-3; D gene uncertain. This CDR3 spans 15 amino acids. Germline CDR1 and CDR2: MNHNY and SVGAGI (reference sequence). Trimming took 0 bases from V and 4 from J, leaving 11 bases between them. As DNA, the CDR3 is TGTGCCAGCAGTTACTCGGCCCCTCGCCCAGATACGCAGTATTTT. Translating gives CASSYSAPRPDTQYF.

The chain combines TRBV18 with TRBJ1-2; 9 bases agree with TRBD1. CDR3 length equals 18 residues. From germline, CDR1 is KGHSH and CDR2 LQKENI. Germline trimming cut 1 base from V and 6 bases from J; bases unmatched to any gene: 15. CDR3 DNA sequence: TGTGCCAGCTCACCACTGCCAGGGACAGGGCTGAAGGGGAATGGCTACACCTTC. Amino acid sequence: CASSPLPGTGLKGNGYTF.

The gene calls are TRBV7-9 and TRBJ2-5; no reliable D call. The CDR3 consists of 13 residues. Germline CDR1 and CDR2: SEHNR and FQNEAQ (reference sequence). Trimming took off 3 bases at V and 0 bases at J, with 5 bases between the two ends. The CDR3 protein is CASSFQNQETQYF. In DNA, the CDR3 is TGTGCCAGCAGCTTTCAGAACCAAGAGACCCAGTACTTC.

This clone was observed a handful of times. The V gene is TRBV7-2, the J gene TRBJ1-5; D might be TRBD1 (5 bases). The CDR3 totals 15 residues. Germline CDR1 SGHTA, CDR2 FQGNSA. With 1 base removed from V and 4 bases from J, the gap between germline ends came to 11 bases. The CDR3 loop reads CASSLDGGWNQPQHF. CDR3 in DNA: TGTGCCAGCAGCTTAGATGGGGGATGGAATCAGCCCCAGCATTTT.